One and the same sample provided the 14 T cell receptor beta chains below, sequenced in a study of CD8+ T cells in alopecia areata. The treatment: oral pan-JAK inhibitor, 5-10 mg twice daily. Extraction of RNA preceded its reverse transcription into cDNA, which served as the sequencing template. Sequenced by immunoSEQ multiplex PCR; TCRdb stores in-frame clones only, minus some. The sample holds roughly 200,000 clones, 53% seen once. The input for sequencing was CD8+ T cells sorted from blood, taken at week 24, from a patient treated with tofacitinib. The receptors here all came from a human donor with alopecia areata.

This clone was counted only a few times. The genes are TRBV19 and TRBJ1-2; D gene ambiguous. V was cut by 7 bases and J by 3 bases, with 9 bases left in between. Germline CDR1 is LNHDA and CDR2 is SQIVND (reference sequence). The CDR3 contains 12 residues. The DNA for the CDR3 is TGTGCCAGTAATAGCCCTGACTATGGCTACACCTTC. It specifies CASNSPDYGYTF.

This clone turned up a few times. This rearrangement joins TRBV19 to TRBJ2-1, with unresolved D. Germline CDR1 and CDR2: LNHDA and SQIVND (reference sequence). This CDR3 has 12 amino acids. Trimming removed 5 bases at V and 6 bases at J, with 8 bases between. CDR3 residues: CASSFSGNEQFF. The CDR3 DNA sequence: TGTGCCAGTAGTTTTTCTGGCAATGAGCAGTTCTTC.

The table lists this clone with a count of one. The chain couples TRBV2 to TRBJ2-7, with 8 nucleotides matching TRBD1. Germline loops: CDR1 SNHLY, CDR2 FYNNEI. Losses at the gene ends were 1 base for V and 7 bases for J; bases not matched to a gene: 9. CDR3 size: 15 residues. This CDR3 reads CASSEGSRGQGEQYF. CDR3 DNA sequence: TGTGCCAGCAGTGAAGGTAGCAGGGGGCAAGGGGAGCAGTACTTC.

This clone was counted a few times. The J gene is TRBJ1-1, the V gene TRBV27, with D perhaps TRBD1 (5 bases). The length of the CDR3 is 15 residues. Trimming shortened V by 2 bases and J by 4 bases, and 14 bases separated the two germline ends. Germline CDR1 reads MNHEY; CDR2 reads SMNVEV (reference sequence). The CDR3 DNA is TGTGCCAGCAGTTTAGGGGCAGGGTTGGCCACTGAAGCTTTCTTT. This codes for CASSLGAGLATEAFF.

The chain is built from TRBV5-1 and TRBJ2-3; D remains unclear. Germline CDR1 SGHRS, CDR2 YFSETQ. Trimming took off 3 bases at V and 4 bases at J, with 12 bases between the two ends. The CDR3 spans 14 residues. In DNA form, the CDR3 reads TGCGCCAGCAGCTCCCCTGGTGTCGCAGATACGCAGTATTTT. This translates into CASSSPGVADTQYF.

V and J are TRBV27 and TRBJ1-5; D is perhaps TRBD1 (5 bases). The germline V and J ends were trimmed by 5 bases and 0 bases, with 8 bases remaining between them. This CDR3 region has 14 residues. CDR1 and CDR2 (germline): MNHEY, SMNVEV (reference sequence). DNA for the CDR3: TGTGCCAGCAGTCCGACAGATAGCAATCAGCCCCAGCATTTT. It encodes CASSPTDSNQPQHF.

The chain joins TRBV13 to TRBJ1-5; D perhaps matches TRBD1 (5 bases). Looked up from germline, CDR1 is PRHDT and CDR2 is FYEKMQ (reference sequence). Trimming removed 5 bases from V and 0 bases from J, with 11 bases in between. The CDR3 spans 15 residues. The CDR3 DNA follows: TGTGCCAGCAGCGAGGGACGGCTTAGCAATCAGCCCCAGCATTTT. This translates into CASSEGRLSNQPQHF.

This chain connects TRBV5-1 to TRBJ1-2; 7 positions match TRBD1. CDR3 length equals 15 residues. V was pared by 1 base and J by 3 bases, with 6 bases of the junction left unmatched. CDR1 and CDR2 (germline): SGHRS, YFSETQ. Here the CDR3 reads CASSLRDSQYYGYTF. The CDR3 coding sequence is TGCGCCAGCAGCTTGAGGGACAGCCAGTACTATGGCTACACCTTC.

CDR3 sequence reads: CAWSPPGGGFYGYTF. As DNA, the CDR3 is TGTGCCTGGAGTCCTCCCGGCGGGGGCTTCTATGGCTACACCTTC. V is TRBV30 and J is TRBJ1-2; maybe TRBD1 (6 bases). This CDR3 has 15 amino acids. The V end was cut by 2 bases, the J end by 4 bases, with 17 bases between. Germline V gene lookup returns CDR1 GTSNPN and CDR2 SVGIG (reference sequence).

By its share, this clone is medium-sized. The rearrangement links TRBV7-9 to TRBJ2-7, with D unclear. In germline, CDR1 is SEHNR, CDR2 FQNEAQ (reference sequence). Trimming removed 5 bases at V and 3 bases at J, with 5 bases between. This CDR3 has 11 amino acids. The CDR3 protein is CASSDLYEQYF. The CDR3 DNA is TGTGCCAGCAGCGATCTCTACGAGCAGTACTTC.

This clone was counted only a few times. Different DNA sequences within this sample yield the same CDR3. V usage is TRBV7-6 and J usage is TRBJ2-3; a possible D gene is TRBD2 (5 bases). This CDR3 contains 14 residues. V lost 4 bases to trimming and J lost 3 bases, with 11 bases between them. Germline assignment: CDR1 SGHVS and CDR2 FNYEAQ. The CDR3 nucleotides are TGTGCCAGCAGCTCTAGCCGGGGAACAGATACGCAGTATTTT. Translating it yields CASSSSRGTDTQYF.

This clone is termed medium-sized. The J gene is TRBJ1-1, the V gene TRBV6-5; D possibly corresponds to TRBD1 (6 bases). Germline assignment: CDR1 MNHEY and CDR2 SVGAGI. The CDR3 is 14 amino acids. V was clipped by 3 bases and J by 1 base, with 9 bases between them. The CDR3 DNA follows: TGTGCCAGCAGTTATGGACAGAGGAACACTGAAGCTTTCTTT. Translating gives CASSYGQRNTEAFF.

This chain connects TRBV5-1 to TRBJ2-7; D is possibly TRBD1 or TRBD2 (5 bases each). The CDR3 spans 14 residues. In germline, CDR1 is SGHRS, CDR2 YFSETQ. Trimming cost V 0 bases and J 1 base, with 8 bases left between them. CDR3 coding DNA: TGCGCCAGCAGCTTGGGAGGGGATTCCTACGAGCAGTACTTC. Encoded protein: CASSLGGDSYEQYF.

About this clone: One end of the junction does not line up with germline, which may come from a read error. The rearrangement uses TRBV2 and TRBJ2-3; 11 nucleotides line up with TRBD1. Germline CDR1 is SNHLY and CDR2 is FYNNEI. The CDR3 sequence is 15 residues long. The CDR3 nucleotides are TGTGCCACCCGGGACAGGGGGAGAAGCATAGATACGCAGTATTTT. Residues: CATRDRGRSIDTQYF.